The present T cell receptor (beta chain) was sequenced within a study of PD-1 blockade in classical Hodgkin lymphoma. About the research overall: Every 2 weeks, patients got 3 mg/kg intravenous nivolumab.

Clones were read by immunoSEQ multiplex PCR, and TCRdb kept only the in-frame ones, dropping some. Of 40,000 or so clones listed, 76% are singletons. Brentuximab vedotin exposure varied among the patients, all of whom had relapsed after autologous stem cell transplantation. With regard to this clone: Its target is unknown.

Study results and limitations: Unlike CD8+ TCR diversity, which did not rise significantly by C4D1, CD4+ TCR diversity did.

The TCR originated in a human donor with classical Hodgkin lymphoma. This specimen was peripheral blood mononuclear cells (PBMCs), taken at baseline.

DNA of the CDR3: TGTGCCAGCAGTCCCTCCAGGGACCGGGAGCTGTTTTTT. Its translation: CASSPSRDRELFF. This chain connects TRBV6-6 to TRBJ2-2; the D gene could be TRBD1 or TRBD2 (5 bases each). Germline V gene data show CDR1 as MNHNY and CDR2 as SVGAGI (reference sequence). This CDR3 region has 13 residues. Trimming pared 5 bases from V and 9 bases from J, leaving 13 bases between.